This T cell receptor (beta chain) was retrieved from a study of cytomegalovirus exposure and HLA in healthy donors. The overall study: HLA-typed donors were the source of around 77 million unique TCRs held in an early data release.

Amplification used 60 Vbeta primers and 13 Jbeta primers. Libraries were prepared by immunoSEQ multiplex PCR; TCRdb keeps only in-frame clonotypes and omits some of them. Its table records about 150,000 clones. Details on this clone: The antigen is unknown.

At the time of sampling, donors were nominally healthy, though unrecorded immune exposures were likely. Regarding the study as a whole: In vitro confirmation showed three CMV-associated chains to be CMV antigen specific.

This CDR3 has 13 residues. V lost 4 bases and J 0 bases, leaving 7 bases between the germline ends. Germline V gives CDR1 GTSNPN, CDR2 SVGIG (reference sequence). Sequencing used PBMCs. This clonotype originated in a woman in her 50s in good health and CMV-seronegative. J is TRBJ1-3 and V is TRBV30; the D is unclear. The CDR3 coding sequence is TGTGCCTGGATTTACAACTCTGGAAACACCATATATTTT. Translated, it gives CAWIYNSGNTIYF.